This T cell receptor beta chain was observed in a study of blood T cell repertoires in COVID-19. Study context: Spain, Italy and the United States supplied samples that represented acute and convalescent COVID-19.

Germline V gene sequence: CDR1 MNHEY, CDR2 SVGAGI. This CDR3 contains 15 residues. V lost 5 bases and J lost 3, with 17 bases in between. Methods used by the authors: How many nucleated cells were present was estimated from reference gene primer amplification. Repertoires were generated with immunoSEQ multiplex PCR, while TCRdb's copy carries only in-frame clones and drops some. That table supplies the V and J calls and clone size; D and trimming were determined from the DNA. The sample includes 55,000 to 70,000 clones, about four fifths of them seen just once. V and J are TRBV6-5 and TRBJ2-7; no firm D call. Sequencing was carried out using peripheral blood. This clonotype originated in a human donor in a cohort sampled during active COVID-19. The chain's CDR3 is CASSPNRIKNYEQYF. The CDR3 coding sequence is TGTGCCAGCAGTCCAAACAGAATAAAAAACTACGAGCAGTACTTC.